One and the same sample provided the 25 T cell receptor beta chains below, sequenced in a study of cytomegalovirus exposure and HLA in healthy donors. Profiling relied on immunoSEQ multiplex PCR, and the TCRdb table lists in-frame clones only, not all of them. The table has fewer than 150,000 clones, 70% to 85% seen once. The material sequenced was PBMCs. The receptors stem from a man aged 25 to 45 in good health and CMV-seropositive.

The gene calls are TRBV5-5 and TRBJ2-7; the match to TRBD1 covers 7 bases. The length of the CDR3 is 14 residues. Germline assignment: CDR1 SGHKS and CDR2 YYEKEE (reference sequence). With 3 bases clipped from V and 3 bases from J, the junction kept 6 bases outside the gene matches. Here the CDR3 DNA reads TGTGCCAGCAGCTGGACAGGTACGATCTACGAGCAGTACTTC. Translating it yields CASSWTGTIYEQYF.

The chain is built from TRBV7-2 and TRBJ1-1; TRBD1 is a possible D gene (5 bases). The CDR3 spans 15 residues. Trimming cost V 4 bases and J 9 bases, with 21 bases left between them. The germline V gene encodes CDR1 SGHTA and CDR2 FQGNSA. The CDR3, as DNA: TGTGCCAGCAGCTCGGGAGGGGTTTCGGGTGTGAAAGCTTTCTTT. Amino acid sequence: CASSSGGVSGVKAFF.

The chain has TRBV5-1 and TRBJ2-1, with D possibly being TRBD2 (5 bases). Between the trimmed V and J ends, which lost 3 bases and 6 bases, there was a span of 16 bases. This CDR3 region has 15 residues. Germline lookup yields CDR1 SGHRS and CDR2 YFSETQ. This chain's CDR3 is CASSSSDLSSNEQFF. In DNA form, the CDR3 reads TGCGCCAGCAGCTCATCGGACTTATCATCCAATGAGCAGTTCTTC.

The chain is built from TRBV6-6 and TRBJ1-4; no firm D call. The germline V gene has CDR1 MNHNY and CDR2 SVGAGI (reference sequence). Trimming removed 2 bases at V and 7 bases at J, with 11 bases between. The CDR3 consists of 14 residues. CDR3 DNA sequence: TGTGCCAGCAGTTACGATCTGGCGGGTGAAAAACTGTTTTTT. This translates into CASSYDLAGEKLFF.

CDR3 DNA sequence: TGCGCCAGCAGCCAAGTATCAGGGGATTATGAGCAGTTCTTC. It specifies CASSQVSGDYEQFF. The rearrangement joins TRBV4-3 to TRBJ2-1; tentative D call: TRBD1 (6 bases). The CDR3 contains 14 residues. The V end lost 1 base, the J end lost 8 bases, and 12 bases lay between the germline ends. Germline V gene data show CDR1 as LGHNA and CDR2 as YSLEER.

The chain recombines TRBV5-4 with TRBJ1-2, with a possible D match to TRBD1 (6 bases). From germline, CDR1 is SGHNT and CDR2 YYREEE (reference sequence). This CDR3 is built from 15 residues. Trimming stripped 2 bases from V and 8 bases from J, with 19 bases between. The CDR3, as DNA: TGTGCCAGCAGCTTCCCCTCTACAGGGACGAGCGGCTACACCTTC. Protein: CASSFPSTGTSGYTF.

The chain has TRBV7-9 and TRBJ2-2, with TRBD1 as a possible D gene (6 bases). CDR1 and CDR2 (germline): SEHNR, FQNEAQ (reference sequence). Deletions cut 5 bases from V and 6 bases from J, with 10 bases between. The CDR3 loop spans 13 amino acids. CDR3 loop: CASSPGVAGELFF. The CDR3 DNA follows: TGTGCCAGCAGCCCAGGGGTGGCCGGGGAGCTGTTTTTT.

With respect to this clone: This could be a read error, since a much larger clone is one nucleotide away. The chain joins TRBV5-1 to TRBJ1-2; possible D gene TRBD1, 6 bases. Trimming cost V 4 bases and J 7 bases, with 17 bases left between them. The germline V gene has CDR1 SGHRS and CDR2 YFSETQ. The CDR3 consists of 14 residues. CDR3 amino acids: CASSRPGGHSGYTF. DNA of the CDR3: TGCGCCAGCAGCCGCCCTGGGGGACATAGTGGCTACACCTTC.

This chain uses TRBV10-3 with TRBJ1-4; D call uncertain. Germline loops: CDR1 ENHRY, CDR2 SYGVKD. V was trimmed by 3 bases and J by 0 bases, leaving 2 bases between them. CDR3 length: 13 amino acids. The CDR3 sequence is CAISDTTNEKLFF. The DNA of the CDR3 is TGTGCCATCAGTGATACAACTAATGAAAAACTGTTTTTT.

V usage is TRBV18 and J usage is TRBJ2-5; the match to TRBD1 covers 7 bases. The V segment lost 5 bases and the J segment 1 base; nucleotides outside the gene matches: 1. The germline V gene encodes CDR1 KGHSH and CDR2 LQKENI. This CDR3 contains 13 residues. CDR3 sequence: CASSRQGQETQYF. The CDR3 bases are TGTGCCAGCTCAAGACAGGGCCAAGAGACCCAGTACTTC.

The J gene is TRBJ2-3, the V gene TRBV2; D unclear. Trimming removed 6 bases from V and 6 bases from J, with 25 bases in between. Germline values: CDR1 SNHLY, CDR2 FYNNEI. The CDR3 runs 17 residues. The CDR3 protein is CASRASSVTPPGDTQYF. The CDR3 nucleotides are TGTGCCAGCAGGGCTTCTTCAGTAACCCCCCCGGGTGATACGCAGTATTTT.

The V call is TRBV6-5, the J call TRBJ1-5, with D possibly TRBD1 on 6 matching bases. Looked up from germline, CDR1 is MNHEY and CDR2 is SVGAGI. The CDR3 runs to 14 residues. The V end lost 4 bases, the J end lost 5 bases, and 12 bases lay between the germline ends. CDR3 coding DNA: TGTGCCAGCAGTTTGGACAGTTCCGATCAGCCCCAGCATTTT. Translating gives CASSLDSSDQPQHF.

This clone was recorded a few times. The rearrangement joins TRBV18 to TRBJ2-7; D gene unclear. Trimming removed 8 bases at V and 9 bases at J, with 20 bases between. Germline V gene lookup returns CDR1 KGHSH and CDR2 LQKENI. The CDR3 is 13 amino acids. CDR3 sequence (DNA): TGTGCCAGCCAACGTGGGCAGGAAGAAGGGCAGTACTTC. This sequence encodes CASQRGQEEGQYF. Filled out from reference TRBV18 and TRBJ2-7, the complete variable domain reads NAGVMQNPRHLVRRRGQEARLRCSPMKGHSHVYWYRQLPEEGLKFMVYLQKENIIDESGMPKERFSAEFPKEGPSILRIQQVVRGDSAAYFCASQRGQEEGQYFGPGTRLTVT.

The chain employs TRBV4-3 and TRBJ2-7; 7 bases line up with TRBD1. The CDR3 length is 13 residues. V was pared by 3 bases and J by 6 bases, with 5 bases of the junction left unmatched. Per germline, CDR1 LGHNA and CDR2 YSLEER. The CDR3 region is CASSQVSGGEQYF. In nucleotides, the CDR3 is TGCGCCAGCAGCCAGGTATCAGGGGGCGAGCAGTACTTC.

This rearrangement joins TRBV11-3 to TRBJ2-7; the match to TRBD2 covers 7 bases. The J segment lost 9 bases and the V segment lost 6 bases, leaving 14 bases of the junction unmatched. CDR3 size: 14 residues. Germline CDR1 and CDR2: SGHNT and YENEEA. This chain's CDR3 is CASSSSTSVPRQYF. The CDR3 region has the DNA TGTGCCAGCAGTTCATCTACTAGCGTGCCGCGGCAGTACTTC.

The chain recombines TRBV5-1 with TRBJ2-7; 9 nucleotides align to TRBD1. The CDR3 loop spans 15 amino acids. V lost 4 bases and J lost 0; bases outside the gene matches: 5. Germline V lookup: CDR1 SGHRS, CDR2 YFSETQ. The CDR3 protein is CASSDRDRDSYEQYF. The CDR3 region has the DNA TGCGCCAGCAGCGACCGGGACAGGGACTCCTACGAGCAGTACTTC.

V and J are TRBV7-6 and TRBJ1-6, with TRBD1 matching 8 bases. The germline V gene has CDR1 SGHVS and CDR2 FNYEAQ. The ends lost 1 base at V and 4 bases at J; junction bases unmatched: 6. This CDR3 is 17 amino acids long. CDR3 region: CASSLVPGGGYNSPLHF. The CDR3 bases are TGTGCCAGCAGCTTAGTTCCAGGGGGCGGTTATAATTCACCCCTCCACTTT. The whole variable domain, remainder taken from reference TRBV7-6 and TRBJ1-6, is GAGVSQSPRYKVTKRGQDVALRCDPISGHVSLYWYRQALGQGPEFLTYFNYEAQQDKSGLPNDRFSAERPEGSISTLTIQRTEQRDSAMYRCASSLVPGGGYNSPLHFGNGTRLTVT.

V gene TRBV29-1 combines with J gene TRBJ1-2, with 7 bases lining up with TRBD1. Per germline, CDR1 SQVTM and CDR2 ANQGSEA. J was trimmed by 4 bases and V by 3 bases; bases with no gene match: 11. The CDR3 covers 15 residues. The CDR3 coding sequence is TGCAGCGTTGATATGGACAGGCAGCGCCCCTATGGCTACACCTTC. Translated, it gives CSVDMDRQRPYGYTF.

The chain couples TRBV7-9 to TRBJ1-2; maybe TRBD1 (5 bases). The ends were cut back, 5 bases at V and 3 bases at J, with 16 bases in the middle. The CDR3 sequence is 15 residues long. Germline loops: CDR1 SEHNR, CDR2 FQNEAQ (reference sequence). CDR3 in DNA: TGTGCCAGCAGCGGGACTCCGCTTTGGGACTATGGCTACACCTTC. It encodes CASSGTPLWDYGYTF.

The table lists this clone with a few counts. The chain links TRBV29-1 to TRBJ1-2; no firm D call. CDR3 length equals 12 residues. The V gene's germline CDR1 is SQVTM and CDR2 ANQGSEA. V dropped 6 bases and J dropped 7 bases, with 15 bases sitting between them. The CDR3 sequence is CSVPSELAGYTF. The CDR3 DNA follows: TGCAGCGTCCCTTCCGAATTGGCTGGCTACACCTTC.

V and J are TRBV4-3 and TRBJ1-2; possible D gene TRBD1, 6 bases. CDR3 length: 16 residues. Trimming cost V 0 bases and J 6 bases, with 17 bases left between them. CDR1 is LGHNA and CDR2 is YSLEER in the germline V gene. CDR3 sequence reads: CASSQEGGGSPNGYTF. In nucleotides, the CDR3 is TGCGCCAGCAGCCAAGAGGGTGGGGGCAGCCCAAATGGCTACACCTTC.

This chain links TRBV28 with TRBJ2-1, with a tentative D call TRBD2 (6 bases). V shed 2 bases and J shed 7 bases, with 15 bases lying between them. The germline CDR1 and CDR2 sequences are MDHEN and SYDVKM. The CDR3 is made up of 15 amino acids. The CDR3 region has the DNA TGTGCCAGCAGTTTAGAATTGGTGGGGAGGAATGAGCAGTTCTTC. Residues: CASSLELVGRNEQFF.

As to this clone: The junction differs from germline at one of its ends, possibly a read error. The genes are TRBV28 and TRBJ1-5; the D gene is possibly TRBD1 (5 bases). This CDR3 contains 14 residues. The germline CDR1 and CDR2 sequences are MDHEN and SYDVKM. The CDR3 DNA reads as TGTGCCAGCAGTTTAATGGCAGGGCAACAGCTCCAGCATTTT. Protein product: CASSLMAGQQLQHF. The full variable domain, completed using reference TRBV28 and TRBJ1-5, is DVKVTQSSRYLVKRTGEKVFLECVQDMDHENMFWYRQDPGLGLRLIYFSYDVKMKEKGDIPEGYSVSREKKERFSLILESASTNQTSMYLCASSLMAGQQLQHFGDGTRLSIL.

The chain carries TRBV5-3 and TRBJ2-1; TRBD1 matches at 8 bases. TRBV5-3 is filed as an ORF, its function uncertain. The CDR3 has 16 amino acids. V was pared by 0 bases and J by 6 bases, with 8 bases of the junction left unmatched. The CDR3 region has the DNA TGTGCCAGAAGCTTGGACCGGACAGGGTGTTGCAATGAGCAGTTCTTC. This gives the protein CARSLDRTGCCNEQFF.

This clone was detected only once. The chain carries TRBV5-8 and TRBJ2-5; TRBD2 matches 7 bases. V shed 4 bases, J shed 5 bases, and the junction held 8 bases outside the gene matches. CDR1 SGHTS and CDR2 YDEGEE come from the germline V gene. CDR3 length: 14 amino acids. The CDR3 coding sequence is TGTGCCAGCAGCCTTGGACTAGGAGGGGAGACCCAGTACTTC. It translates to CASSLGLGGETQYF.